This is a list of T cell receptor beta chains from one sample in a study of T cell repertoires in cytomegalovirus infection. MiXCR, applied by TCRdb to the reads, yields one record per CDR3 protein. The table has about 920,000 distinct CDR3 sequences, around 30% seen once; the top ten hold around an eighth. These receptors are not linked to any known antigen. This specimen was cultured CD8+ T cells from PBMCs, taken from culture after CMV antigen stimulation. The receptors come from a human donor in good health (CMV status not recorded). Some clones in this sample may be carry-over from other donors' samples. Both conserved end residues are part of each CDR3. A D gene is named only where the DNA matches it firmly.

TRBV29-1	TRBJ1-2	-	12	CSVEDQGRGYTF
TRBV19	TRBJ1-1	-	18	CASSIDWEGQNPITEAFF
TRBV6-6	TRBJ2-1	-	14	CASSSGDGLNEQFF
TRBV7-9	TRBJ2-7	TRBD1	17	CASSLAGQGLRSYEQYF
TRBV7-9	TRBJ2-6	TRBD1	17	CASSSTSTGSGANVLTF
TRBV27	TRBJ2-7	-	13	CASSNYPGYEQYF
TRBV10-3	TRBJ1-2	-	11	CATGSIYGYTF
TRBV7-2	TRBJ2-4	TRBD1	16	CASSWTGGTAKNIQYF
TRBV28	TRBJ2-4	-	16	CASSPWGRRQENIQYF
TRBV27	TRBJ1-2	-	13	CASSFTGHYGYTF
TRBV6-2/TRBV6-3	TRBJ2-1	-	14	CASGARGSYNEQFF